A selection of T cell receptor beta chains follows, all from one sample in a study of read filtering for tumor transcriptome and immune sequencing. MiXCR, run by TCRdb on the reads, gives a single entry per CDR3 protein. The sample has tens of thousands of distinct CDR3 sequences; approximately 21% are singletons. Sequenced: a population of CD138-negative cells sorted from bone marrow. These receptors were obtained from a donor aged 40 or older with multiple myeloma. Each CDR3 is given with its conserved first and last residue. D genes are given only for firm matches. Some rows mark clone size as missing; the rest say once, few, many or name a class of expanded clone.

CDR3 DNA	CDR3 protein	V gene	J gene	clone size	D gene
TGTGCCAGCAGCATGCAGGACGGGGACACAGATACGCAGTATTTT	CASSMQDGDTDTQYF	TRBV21-1	TRBJ2-3	many	NA
TGCAGTGCTAGAGATCGGCTAGCGGGGGGCACAGATACGCAGTATTTT	CSARDRLAGGTDTQYF	TRBV20-1	TRBJ2-3	many	TRBD2
TGTGCCAGCAGTCCTACCCTAGCGGGGGGACCGTACCAAGAGACCCAGTACTTC	CASSPTLAGGPYQETQYF	TRBV11-2	TRBJ2-5	many	TRBD2
TGCAGTGCTAGGCCTGCGAGTGGGGGAACCGGGGAGCTGTTTTTT	CSARPASGGTGELFF	TRBV20-1	TRBJ2-2	NA	NA
TGTGCCAGCAGTAGTAAAGAGGCCCAGTACTTC	CASSSKEAQYF	TRBV2	TRBJ2-5	NA	NA
TGTGCCAGCAGCTTGGGAGGGGGGGCACAGGGTAACATTCAGTACTTC	CASSLGGGAQGNIQYF	TRBV7-2	TRBJ2-4	NA	NA
TGCAGCGTTGATGGAGGGGACAATGAGCAGTTCTTC	CSVDGGDNEQFF	TRBV29-1	TRBJ2-1	many	NA
TGTGCCAGCAGTGGGCCGCTAGCGGGGGTCACAGATACGCAGTATTTT	CASSGPLAGVTDTQYF	TRBV2	TRBJ2-3	few	TRBD2
TGTGCCAGCAGCCCGCCGTGGACGGGGGGCACAGATACGCAGTATTTT	CASSPPWTGGTDTQYF	TRBV9	TRBJ2-3	few	NA
TGTGCCAGATCCGTGGCGGGGGGCTCGGATGAGCAGTTCTTC	CARSVAGGSDEQFF	TRBV2	TRBJ2-1	few	TRBD2
TGTGCCAGCAGTATCCGGGACAGGGGTCCTAATGAAAAACTGTTTTTT	CASSIRDRGPNEKLFF	TRBV6-6	TRBJ1-4	NA	TRBD1
TGTGCCAGCTCACCATACGACAGGGGGCGCAGCCAGCCCCAGCATTTT	CASSPYDRGRSQPQHF	TRBV18	TRBJ1-5	few	TRBD1
TGTGCCAGCAGTGAAAAACGGCAGGGCACCGGACAGCCCCAGCATTTT	CASSEKRQGTGQPQHF	TRBV6-1	TRBJ1-5	many	NA
TGCAGCGTTGTTACCCAGACATTGAACACTGAAGCTTTCTTT	CSVVTQTLNTEAFF	TRBV29-1	TRBJ1-1	many	NA
TGTGCCAGCAGCCCCAGGACAGGGTGGGGCACAGATACGCAGTATTTT	CASSPRTGWGTDTQYF	TRBV7-9	TRBJ2-3	NA	TRBD1
TGCGCCAGCAGTGATAGGAACACCGGGGAGCTGTTTTTT	CASSDRNTGELFF	TRBV10-1	TRBJ2-2	many	NA
TGTGCCAGCAGCTTAGCGGGAGATACGCAGTATTTT	CASSLAGDTQYF	TRBV5-1	TRBJ2-3	many	TRBD2
TGTGCCAGCAGCTTAGCTAGCGGGGGTAAAGAGACCCAGTACTTC	CASSLASGGKETQYF	TRBV11-2	TRBJ2-5	few	TRBD2
TGTGCCAGCAGCCCCGCGGCGTCACCCGGTACTGAAGCTTTCTTT	CASSPAASPGTEAFF	TRBV7-9	TRBJ1-1	many	NA
TGTGCCTGGAAATGGCAGGGGAGTTTCACAGATACGCAGTATTTT	CAWKWQGSFTDTQYF	TRBV30	TRBJ2-3	many	NA
TGTGCCACCAGTGATTTAGGTGGGGGAAACACCGGGGAGCTGTTTTTT	CATSDLGGGNTGELFF	TRBV24-1	TRBJ2-2	NA	NA
TGTGCCAGCAGTGGGCTAGGGGCGGGAACCGGGGAGCTGTTTTTT	CASSGLGAGTGELFF	TRBV6-1	TRBJ2-2	many	NA
TGCGCCAGCAGCCGCGACAGGGGGGCAGATACGCAGTATTTT	CASSRDRGADTQYF	TRBV4-1	TRBJ2-3	NA	TRBD1
TGTGCCACCCGGCGGCGGGGAAGCTCGATGAACACTGAAGCTTTCTTT	CATRRRGSSMNTEAFF	TRBV15	TRBJ1-1	many	NA
TGCAGCGCAGGAGCCCAATTGGGCACTGAAGCTTTCTTT	CSAGAQLGTEAFF	TRBV29-1	TRBJ1-1	many	NA
TGTGCCAGCAGTTTTTGGAGGACAGGGGCGATGGAGACCCAGTACTTC	CASSFWRTGAMETQYF	TRBV28	TRBJ2-5	many	TRBD1
TGTGCCAGCACTGAGACAGGAGATTCACCCCTCCACTTT	CASTETGDSPLHF	TRBV2	TRBJ1-6	many	NA
TGTGCCAGCAGCTTGACCGGGACAGAGGCCTACGAGCAGTACTTC	CASSLTGTEAYEQYF	TRBV5-5	TRBJ2-7	many	TRBD1
TGTGCCAGCAAGTTCTACACTGAAGCTTTCTTT	CASKFYTEAFF	TRBV6-1	TRBJ1-1	NA	NA
TGTGCCAGCAGAGCCCAGGCGCTACTGGACACCGGGGAGCTGTTTTTT	CASRAQALLDTGELFF	TRBV6-1	TRBJ2-2	NA	NA
TGTGCAAGCGCTAGCGGGAGCTACAATGAGCAGTTCTTC	CASASGSYNEQFF	TRBV28	TRBJ2-1	NA	TRBD2
TGCAGCGTTGAGAGGGATACTAGCACAGATACGCAGTATTTT	CSVERDTSTDTQYF	TRBV29-1	TRBJ2-3	many	NA
TGTGCCAGCAGTTACGCGGGAGTGACAGATACGCAGTATTTT	CASSYAGVTDTQYF	TRBV6-2/TRBV6-3	TRBJ2-3	many	TRBD2
TGTGCCAGCAGCCAAGCTGGGAACAGCCGTGTGAACACTGAAGCTTTCTTT	CASSQAGNSRVNTEAFF	TRBV4-2	TRBJ1-1	many	NA
TGTGCCAGCAGTTTGAGTGGGACAGTGAATGGCTACACCTTC	CASSLSGTVNGYTF	TRBV27	TRBJ1-2	few	TRBD1
TGCAGTGCTAGAGATTGGACCAAGGGAACCTCTGGAAACACCATATATTTT	CSARDWTKGTSGNTIYF	TRBV20-1	TRBJ1-3	few	NA
TGTGCCAGCAAGCCATTGTCACAGGGCCGCAATCAGCCCCAGCATTTT	CASKPLSQGRNQPQHF	TRBV28	TRBJ1-5	few	NA
TGTGCCAGCAGGGGGGGGGCAAGCAATGAGCAGTTCTTC	CASRGGASNEQFF	TRBV5-4	TRBJ2-1	medium-sized	NA
TGTGCCAGCAGCTCTCCGGGACAGGGGGATGAAAAACTGTTTTTT	CASSSPGQGDEKLFF	TRBV11-2	TRBJ1-4	many	TRBD1